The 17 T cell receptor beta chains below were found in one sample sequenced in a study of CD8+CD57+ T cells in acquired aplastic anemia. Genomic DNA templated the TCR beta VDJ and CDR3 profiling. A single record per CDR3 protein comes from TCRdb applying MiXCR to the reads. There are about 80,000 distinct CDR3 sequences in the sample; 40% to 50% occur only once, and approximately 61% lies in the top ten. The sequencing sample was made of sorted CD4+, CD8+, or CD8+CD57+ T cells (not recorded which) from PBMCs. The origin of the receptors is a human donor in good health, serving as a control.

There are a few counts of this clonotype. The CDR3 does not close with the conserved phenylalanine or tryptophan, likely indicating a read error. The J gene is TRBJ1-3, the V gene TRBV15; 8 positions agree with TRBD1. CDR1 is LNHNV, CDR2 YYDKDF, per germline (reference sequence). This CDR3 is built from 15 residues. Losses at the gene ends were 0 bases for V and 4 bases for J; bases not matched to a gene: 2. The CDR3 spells CATSRDQGAGNTIYL. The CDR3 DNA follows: TGTGCCACCAGCAGAGATCAGGGGGCGGGAAACACCATATATCTT.

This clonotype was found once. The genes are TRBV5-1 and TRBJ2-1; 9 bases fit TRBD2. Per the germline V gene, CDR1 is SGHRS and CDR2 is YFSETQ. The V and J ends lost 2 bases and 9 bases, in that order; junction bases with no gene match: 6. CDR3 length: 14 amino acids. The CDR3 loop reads CASSLVAGEGEQFF. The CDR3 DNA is TGCGCCAGCAGCTTAGTAGCGGGAGAGGGTGAGCAGTTCTTC.

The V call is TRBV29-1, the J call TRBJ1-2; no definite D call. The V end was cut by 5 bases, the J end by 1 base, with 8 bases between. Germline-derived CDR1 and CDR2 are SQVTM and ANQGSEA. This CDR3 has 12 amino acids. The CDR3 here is CSVQPSNYGYTF. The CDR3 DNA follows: TGCAGCGTTCAGCCTAGTAACTATGGCTACACCTTC.

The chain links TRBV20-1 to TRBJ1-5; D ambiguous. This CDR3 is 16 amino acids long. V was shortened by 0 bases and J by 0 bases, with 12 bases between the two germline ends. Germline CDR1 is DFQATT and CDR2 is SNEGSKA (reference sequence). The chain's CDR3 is CSARDQGSRSNQPQHF. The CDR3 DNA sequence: TGCAGTGCTAGAGATCAAGGCAGCCGTAGCAATCAGCCCCAGCATTTT.

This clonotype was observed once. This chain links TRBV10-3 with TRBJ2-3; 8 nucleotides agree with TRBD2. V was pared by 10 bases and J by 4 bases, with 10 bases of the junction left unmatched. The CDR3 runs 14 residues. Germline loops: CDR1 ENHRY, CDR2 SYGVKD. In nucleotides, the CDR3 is TGTGCCAGCAGGGGACTAGGTCGGTCAGATACGCAGTATTTT. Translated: CASRGLGRSDTQYF.

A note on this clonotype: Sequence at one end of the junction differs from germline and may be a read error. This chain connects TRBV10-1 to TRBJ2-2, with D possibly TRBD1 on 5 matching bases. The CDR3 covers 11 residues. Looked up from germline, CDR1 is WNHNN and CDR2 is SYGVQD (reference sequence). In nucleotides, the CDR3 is TGTGACAGTTCGAACACCGGGGAGCTGTTTTTT. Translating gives CDSSNTGELFF.

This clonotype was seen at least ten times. This CDR3 is CASSYSDNYEQYF. In DNA, the CDR3 is TGTGCCAGCAGTTACAGCGACAATTACGAGCAGTACTTC. The gene calls are TRBV27 and TRBJ2-7; no clear D. Trimming shortened V by 4 bases and J by 4 bases, and 11 bases separated the two germline ends. The germline CDR1 and CDR2 sequences are MNHEY and SMNVEV (reference sequence). The CDR3 is 13 residues long.

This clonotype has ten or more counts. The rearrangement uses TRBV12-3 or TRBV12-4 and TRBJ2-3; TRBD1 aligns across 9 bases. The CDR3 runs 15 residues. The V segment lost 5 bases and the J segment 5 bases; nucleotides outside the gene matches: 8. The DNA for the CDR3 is TGTGCCAGCAGTCAACAGGGGGCGCGACAAGATACGCAGTATTTT. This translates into CASSQQGARQDTQYF.

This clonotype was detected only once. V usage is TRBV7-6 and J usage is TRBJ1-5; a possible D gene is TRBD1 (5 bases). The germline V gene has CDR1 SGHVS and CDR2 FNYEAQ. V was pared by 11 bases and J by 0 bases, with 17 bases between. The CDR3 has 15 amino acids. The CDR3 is CARNLDRYSNQPQHF. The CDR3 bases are TGTGCCCGCAACCTAGACAGATATAGCAATCAGCCCCAGCATTTT.

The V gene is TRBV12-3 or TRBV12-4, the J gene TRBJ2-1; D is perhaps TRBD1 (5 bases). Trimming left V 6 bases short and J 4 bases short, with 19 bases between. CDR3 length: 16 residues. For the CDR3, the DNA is TGTGCCAGCAGGACTGGTGCAGGGTCTTTTTACAATGAGCAGTTCTTC. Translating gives CASRTGAGSFYNEQFF.

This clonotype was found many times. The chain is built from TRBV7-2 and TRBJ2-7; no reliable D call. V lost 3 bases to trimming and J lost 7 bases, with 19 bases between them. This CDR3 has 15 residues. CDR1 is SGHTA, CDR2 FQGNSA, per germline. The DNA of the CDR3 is TGTGCCAGCAGCTTTTATCTATTGCCCGCGGAAGAGCAGTACTTC. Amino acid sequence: CASSFYLLPAEEQYF. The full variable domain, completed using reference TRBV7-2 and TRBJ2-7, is GAGVSQSPSNKVTEKGKDVELRCDPISGHTALYWYRQSLGQGLEFLIYFQGNSAPDKSGLPSDRFSAERTGGSVSTLTIQRTQQEDSAVYLCASSFYLLPAEEQYFGPGTRLTVT.

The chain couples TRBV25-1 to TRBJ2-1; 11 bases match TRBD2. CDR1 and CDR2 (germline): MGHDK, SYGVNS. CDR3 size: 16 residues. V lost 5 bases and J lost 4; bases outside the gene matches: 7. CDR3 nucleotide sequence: TGTGCCAGCAGTTTCGTTCCTAGCGGGGGGTACAATGAGCAGTTCTTC. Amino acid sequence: CASSFVPSGGYNEQFF.

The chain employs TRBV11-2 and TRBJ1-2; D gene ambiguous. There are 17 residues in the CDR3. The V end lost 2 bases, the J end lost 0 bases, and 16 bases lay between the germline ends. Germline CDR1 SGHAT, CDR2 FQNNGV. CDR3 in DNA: TGTGCCAGCAGCTTAAACAGTCTCGGCAGAACTAACTATGGCTACACCTTC. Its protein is CASSLNSLGRTNYGYTF.

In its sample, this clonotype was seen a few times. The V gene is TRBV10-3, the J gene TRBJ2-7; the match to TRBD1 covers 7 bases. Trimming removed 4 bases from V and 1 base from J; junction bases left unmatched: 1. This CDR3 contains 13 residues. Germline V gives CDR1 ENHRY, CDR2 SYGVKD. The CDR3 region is CAISGQGSYEQYF. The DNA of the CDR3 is TGTGCCATCAGTGGACAGGGATCCTACGAGCAGTACTTC.

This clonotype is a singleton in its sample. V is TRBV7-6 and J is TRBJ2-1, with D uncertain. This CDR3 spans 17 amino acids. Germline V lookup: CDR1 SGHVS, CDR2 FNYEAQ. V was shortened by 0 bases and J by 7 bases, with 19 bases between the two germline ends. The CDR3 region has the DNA TGTGCCAGCAGCTTAGCGCCAACAGACGTGGGGTGGAATGAGCAGTTCTTC. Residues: CASSLAPTDVGWNEQFF. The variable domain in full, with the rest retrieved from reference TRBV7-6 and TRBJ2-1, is GAGVSQSPRYKVTKRGQDVALRCDPISGHVSLYWYRQALGQGPEFLTYFNYEAQQDKSGLPNDRFSAERPEGSISTLTIQRTEQRDSAMYRCASSLAPTDVGWNEQFFGPGTRLTVL.

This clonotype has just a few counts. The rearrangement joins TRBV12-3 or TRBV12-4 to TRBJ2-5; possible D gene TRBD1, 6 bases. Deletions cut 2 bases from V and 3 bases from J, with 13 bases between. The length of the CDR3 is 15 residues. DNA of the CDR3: TGTGCCAGCAGTTTAAAAGGGGGTCCAGAAGAGACCCAGTACTTC. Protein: CASSLKGGPEETQYF.

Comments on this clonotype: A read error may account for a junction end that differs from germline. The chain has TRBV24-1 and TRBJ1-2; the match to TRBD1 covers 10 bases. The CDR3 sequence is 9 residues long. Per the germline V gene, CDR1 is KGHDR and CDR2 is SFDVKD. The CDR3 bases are TGTGCCACTGGACAGGGGGGTTTCTTC. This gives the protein CATGQGGFF.